These T cell receptor beta chains were read from a single sample in a study of shared clonotypes between healthy human individuals. Measured with immunoSEQ multiplex PCR; TCRdb has only the in-frame clones, and not every one. The table lists 2,500,000 or so clones, over 85% of them singletons. Material for sequencing was naive CD4+ T cells from PBMCs. These receptors all stem from a man aged 18 to 30 in good health. Some clones in this sample may be carry-over from other donors' samples. Both conserved end residues are part of each CDR3. The order of the fields is clone size, J gene, D gene, V gene, CDR3 protein, CDR3 DNA. A D gene is named only where the DNA matches it firmly. Rows may omit the clone size; those that give it use once, few, many or a size class.

clone_size: NA
j_call: TRBJ2-2
d_call: NA
v_call: TRBV19
cdr3_aa: CASFTGELFF
cdr3_nt: TGTGCCAGCTTTACCGGGGAGCTGTTTTTT

clone_size: NA
j_call: TRBJ1-1
d_call: TRBD1
v_call: TRBV19
cdr3_aa: CASSPGGQGVVGEAFF
cdr3_nt: TGTGCCAGTAGTCCCGGGGGACAGGGCGTTGTGGGGGAAGCTTTCTTT

clone_size: NA
j_call: TRBJ2-5
d_call: TRBD2
v_call: TRBV5-1
cdr3_aa: CASSSRTSGRVKETQYF
cdr3_nt: TGCGCCAGCAGCTCTAGGACTAGCGGGAGGGTAAAAGAGACCCAGTACTTC

clone_size: once
j_call: TRBJ2-1
d_call: TRBD2
v_call: TRBV11-3
cdr3_aa: CASSLGLAGGYEQFF
cdr3_nt: TGTGCCAGCAGCTTAGGACTAGCGGGAGGATATGAGCAGTTCTTC

clone_size: NA
j_call: TRBJ2-7
d_call: NA
v_call: TRBV5-1
cdr3_aa: CASSPGGRSSYEQYF
cdr3_nt: TGCGCCAGCAGCCCCGGGGGGCGTAGCTCCTACGAGCAGTACTTC

clone_size: NA
j_call: TRBJ2-2
d_call: TRBD1
v_call: TRBV4-1
cdr3_aa: CASSLRQGTNTGELFF
cdr3_nt: TGCGCCAGCAGCCTCCGACAGGGAACGAACACCGGGGAGCTGTTTTTT

clone_size: NA
j_call: TRBJ1-1
d_call: TRBD1
v_call: TRBV19
cdr3_aa: CASLTGGLGTEAFF
cdr3_nt: TGTGCCAGTCTAACAGGGGGCCTTGGCACTGAAGCTTTCTTT

clone_size: NA
j_call: TRBJ2-4
d_call: NA
v_call: TRBV9
cdr3_aa: CASSVTGHLAKNIQYF
cdr3_nt: TGTGCCAGCAGCGTGACGGGACATCTAGCCAAAAACATTCAGTACTTC

clone_size: NA
j_call: TRBJ2-6
d_call: TRBD1
v_call: TRBV5-1
cdr3_aa: CASSRGQLRHSGANVLTF
cdr3_nt: TGCGCCAGCAGCAGGGGACAGTTAAGACACTCTGGGGCCAACGTCCTGACTTTC

clone_size: NA
j_call: TRBJ1-5
d_call: NA
v_call: TRBV2
cdr3_aa: CASSAQGGFGNQPQHF
cdr3_nt: TGTGCCAGCAGCGCACAGGGCGGATTCGGCAATCAGCCCCAGCATTTT

clone_size: NA
j_call: TRBJ2-2
d_call: TRBD2
v_call: TRBV28
cdr3_aa: CASSGLTGLAGGFPGTGELFF
cdr3_nt: TGTGCCAGCAGTGGGCTCACGGGGCTAGCGGGAGGATTTCCTGGCACCGGGGAGCTGTTTTTT

clone_size: NA
j_call: TRBJ2-2
d_call: NA
v_call: TRBV4-1
cdr3_aa: CASSQPPGLPYTGELFF
cdr3_nt: TGCGCCAGCAGCCAACCCCCGGGCCTACCTTACACCGGGGAGCTGTTTTTT

clone_size: NA
j_call: TRBJ2-3
d_call: TRBD1
v_call: TRBV2
cdr3_aa: CASSEAGQGSTDTQYF
cdr3_nt: TGTGCCAGCAGTGAAGCGGGACAGGGCTCCACAGATACGCAGTATTTT

clone_size: once
j_call: TRBJ1-6
d_call: TRBD1
v_call: TRBV28
cdr3_aa: CASTRPGGLGFGSPLHF
cdr3_nt: TGTGCCAGCACCCGCCCAGGGGGCCTCGGGTTCGGTTCACCCCTCCACTTT

clone_size: NA
j_call: TRBJ2-2
d_call: NA
v_call: TRBV5-1
cdr3_aa: CATAVGTNTGELFF
cdr3_nt: TGCGCCACCGCCGTCGGGACAAACACCGGGGAGCTGTTTTTT

clone_size: once
j_call: TRBJ2-2
d_call: TRBD1
v_call: TRBV9
cdr3_aa: CASSVTGEWTGELFF
cdr3_nt: TGTGCCAGCAGCGTCACAGGGGAATGGACCGGGGAGCTGTTTTTT

clone_size: NA
j_call: TRBJ1-2
d_call: NA
v_call: TRBV7-3
cdr3_aa: CASSLRGRGPNYGYTF
cdr3_nt: TGTGCCAGCAGCTTACGAGGCAGGGGCCCGAACTATGGCTACACCTTC

clone_size: NA
j_call: TRBJ2-5
d_call: NA
v_call: TRBV10-3
cdr3_aa: CAISGSRQETQYF
cdr3_nt: TGTGCCATCAGTGGTTCGCGGCAAGAGACCCAGTACTTC

clone_size: NA
j_call: TRBJ2-3
d_call: NA
v_call: TRBV6-1
cdr3_aa: CASSFGWATDTQYF
cdr3_nt: TGTGCCAGCAGTTTCGGGTGGGCGACAGATACGCAGTATTTT

clone_size: NA
j_call: TRBJ1-1
d_call: NA
v_call: TRBV6-1
cdr3_aa: CASSEHRANTEAFF
cdr3_nt: TGTGCCAGCAGTGAACACAGGGCAAACACTGAAGCTTTCTTT

clone_size: NA
j_call: TRBJ1-5
d_call: TRBD1
v_call: TRBV30
cdr3_aa: CAWSDSGTAINQPQHF
cdr3_nt: TGTGCCTGGAGTGACTCGGGGACAGCTATCAATCAGCCCCAGCATTTT

clone_size: once
j_call: TRBJ1-4
d_call: NA
v_call: TRBV7-8
cdr3_aa: CASSLVQGPSATSNEKLFF
cdr3_nt: TGTGCCAGCAGCTTAGTCCAGGGTCCCTCTGCAACCTCTAATGAAAAACTGTTTTTT

clone_size: NA
j_call: TRBJ2-7
d_call: TRBD2
v_call: TRBV6-1
cdr3_aa: CASSAPSGGSYEQYF
cdr3_nt: TGTGCCAGCAGTGCCCCTAGCGGAGGCTCCTACGAGCAGTACTTC

clone_size: NA
j_call: TRBJ1-1
d_call: NA
v_call: TRBV5-1
cdr3_aa: CASRRESMNTEAFF
cdr3_nt: TGCGCCAGCAGGCGGGAGTCCATGAACACTGAAGCTTTCTTT

clone_size: NA
j_call: TRBJ2-7
d_call: TRBD1
v_call: TRBV7-2
cdr3_aa: CASSGQGGYEQYF
cdr3_nt: TGTGCCAGCAGTGGACAGGGAGGCTACGAGCAGTACTTC

clone_size: NA
j_call: TRBJ1-2
d_call: TRBD1
v_call: TRBV28
cdr3_aa: CASSVWGQTYGYTF
cdr3_nt: TGTGCCAGCAGTGTGTGGGGACAGACCTATGGCTACACCTTC

clone_size: NA
j_call: TRBJ2-5
d_call: TRBD2
v_call: TRBV6-5
cdr3_aa: CASSYSGRLETQYF
cdr3_nt: TGTGCCAGCAGTTACTCCGGGAGGTTGGAGACCCAGTACTTC

clone_size: NA
j_call: TRBJ2-1
d_call: TRBD2
v_call: TRBV5-1
cdr3_aa: CASSPTFGESGGPEQFF
cdr3_nt: TGCGCCAGCAGCCCTACATTCGGGGAGAGCGGGGGCCCCGAGCAGTTCTTC

clone_size: few
j_call: TRBJ1-2
d_call: NA
v_call: TRBV25-1
cdr3_aa: CASSVQPGDGYTF
cdr3_nt: TGTGCCAGCAGTGTTCAGCCAGGGGATGGCTACACCTTC

clone_size: NA
j_call: TRBJ2-5
d_call: TRBD2
v_call: TRBV5-1
cdr3_aa: CASSLAGAGGRETQYF
cdr3_nt: TGCGCCAGCAGCTTGGCCGGGGCGGGAGGAAGAGAGACCCAGTACTTC

clone_size: NA
j_call: TRBJ1-1
d_call: NA
v_call: TRBV28
cdr3_aa: CASSPQGKWTEAFF
cdr3_nt: TGTGCCAGCAGTCCGCAGGGGAAGTGGACTGAAGCTTTCTTT

clone_size: NA
j_call: TRBJ2-7
d_call: TRBD1
v_call: TRBV27
cdr3_aa: CASRPGTAFYEQYF
cdr3_nt: TGTGCCAGCAGACCCGGGACAGCCTTCTACGAGCAGTACTTC

clone_size: NA
j_call: TRBJ2-3
d_call: TRBD1
v_call: TRBV7-3
cdr3_aa: CASSRQGLEDTQYF
cdr3_nt: TGTGCCAGCAGCCGACAGGGGCTGGAAGATACGCAGTATTTT

clone_size: NA
j_call: TRBJ1-1
d_call: NA
v_call: TRBV6-5
cdr3_aa: CASSSTVNTEAFF
cdr3_nt: TGTGCCAGCAGCTCCACGGTGAACACTGAAGCTTTCTTT

clone_size: NA
j_call: TRBJ2-7
d_call: NA
v_call: TRBV7-8
cdr3_aa: CASSSRGGGQNYEQYF
cdr3_nt: TGTGCCAGCAGCTCCAGGGGAGGGGGACAGAACTACGAGCAGTACTTC

clone_size: NA
j_call: TRBJ2-1
d_call: NA
v_call: TRBV19
cdr3_aa: CASSAPGLSFYNEQFF
cdr3_nt: TGTGCCAGTAGTGCCCCGGGACTTTCCTTTTACAATGAGCAGTTCTTC

clone_size: NA
j_call: TRBJ1-2
d_call: TRBD1
v_call: TRBV28
cdr3_aa: CASRYPGTGDGYTF
cdr3_nt: TGTGCCAGCAGGTATCCCGGGACAGGGGACGGCTACACCTTC

clone_size: NA
j_call: TRBJ1-2
d_call: NA
v_call: TRBV6-5
cdr3_aa: CASSYRTGGYTF
cdr3_nt: TGTGCCAGCAGTTACAGGACCGGTGGCTACACCTTC

clone_size: NA
j_call: TRBJ2-7
d_call: TRBD2
v_call: TRBV7-2
cdr3_aa: CASSIYGLAGGYEQYF
cdr3_nt: TGTGCCAGCAGCATATACGGACTAGCGGGAGGCTACGAGCAGTACTTC

clone_size: NA
j_call: TRBJ2-7
d_call: TRBD2
v_call: TRBV6-5
cdr3_aa: CASSSSGTTLSYEQYF
cdr3_nt: TGTGCCAGCAGTTCGTCCGGGACTACCCTATCCTACGAGCAGTACTTC

clone_size: NA
j_call: TRBJ2-1
d_call: TRBD2
v_call: TRBV6-5
cdr3_aa: CASSRPGTSRNEQFF
cdr3_nt: TGTGCCAGCAGTCGCCCGGGGACTAGCCGCAATGAGCAGTTCTTC

clone_size: once
j_call: TRBJ2-7
d_call: TRBD2
v_call: TRBV9
cdr3_aa: CASSVGGTSVYEQYF
cdr3_nt: TGTGCCAGCAGCGTAGGTGGGACTAGCGTTTACGAGCAGTACTTC

clone_size: NA
j_call: TRBJ1-2
d_call: NA
v_call: TRBV25-1
cdr3_aa: CASSELLKGLGDGYTF
cdr3_nt: TGTGCCAGCAGTGAATTACTTAAGGGACTGGGGGATGGCTACACCTTC

clone_size: NA
j_call: TRBJ1-4
d_call: NA
v_call: TRBV5-5
cdr3_aa: CASSFFVAPGEEKLFF
cdr3_nt: TGTGCCAGCAGCTTCTTTGTTGCACCGGGGGAGGAAAAACTGTTTTTT

clone_size: NA
j_call: TRBJ1-1
d_call: NA
v_call: TRBV5-6
cdr3_aa: CASSLEGGPNTEAFF
cdr3_nt: TGTGCCAGCAGCTTGGAAGGGGGACCCAACACTGAAGCTTTCTTT